The 10 T cell receptor beta chains below all came from one sample that was sequenced in a study of T cells in Graves' hyperthyroidism and ophthalmopathy. TCR beta CDR3 regions were amplified from RNA. A first-round RT-PCR of the TCR CDR3 used the HTBI primer set. A single record per CDR3 protein comes from TCRdb applying MiXCR to the multiplex PCR reads. The table has over 150,000 distinct CDR3 sequences, less than 20% seen once. Sequencing input: blood. The receptors originated from a woman aged 50 to 60 with Graves' hyperthyroidism.

This clonotype came up many times. The CDR3: CAMNTGGMVTDTQYF. The CDR3 nucleotides read TGTGCCATGAACACCGGCGGAATGGTCACAGATACGCAGTATTTT. The V call is TRBV10-3, the J call TRBJ2-3, with D hard to call. Germline CDR1 reads ENHRY; CDR2 reads SYGVKD. Trimming took off 9 bases at V and 2 bases at J, with 18 bases between the two ends. The CDR3 covers 15 residues.

This clonotype has at least ten counts. The chain couples TRBV7-2 to TRBJ1-5, with a tentative D call TRBD1 (5 bases). V was trimmed by 5 bases and J by 6 bases, leaving 20 bases between them. Germline CDR1 is SGHTA and CDR2 is FQGNSA. The CDR3 extends over 16 amino acids. CDR3 DNA: TGTGCCAGCAGCGTAACGAGGGGTCGGGGCATTCAGCCCCAGCATTTT. Translation gives CASSVTRGRGIQPQHF.

With regard to this clonotype: A much larger clone sits a single nucleotide away, making a read error possible. V is TRBV2 and J is TRBJ1-1; 7 bases are a match to TRBD1. CDR1 SNHLY and CDR2 FYNNEI come from the germline V gene. V shed 5 bases and J 6 bases; nucleotides not matched to a gene: 9. The CDR3 contains 14 residues. The CDR3 loop is CASSNEGARAEAFF. Here the CDR3 DNA reads TGTGCCAGCAGTAATGAGGGGGCAAGGGCTGAAGCTTTCTTT.

This clonotype was observed many times. The chain recombines TRBV20-1 with TRBJ2-6; either TRBD1 or TRBD2 may supply D (6 bases each). This CDR3 comprises 15 residues. CDR1 DFQATT and CDR2 SNEGSKA come from the germline V gene (reference sequence). V lost 0 bases to trimming and J lost 4 bases, with 10 bases between them. This CDR3 reads CSARDRGRGANVLTF. CDR3 nucleotides: TGCAGTGCTAGAGATCGGGGGCGGGGGGCCAACGTCCTGACTTTC.

The genes are TRBV7-8 and TRBJ1-5; no reliable D call. Deletions cut 2 bases from V and 5 bases from J, with 4 bases between. The germline CDR1 and CDR2 sequences are SGHVS and FQNEAQ. This CDR3 is built from 12 residues. The CDR3, as DNA: TGTGCCAGCAGCTTACTCTATCAGCCCCAGCATTTT. The encoded protein is CASSLLYQPQHF.

This clonotype has at least ten counts. This chain connects TRBV11-2 to TRBJ1-5, with D unresolved. CDR1 is SGHAT, CDR2 FQNNGV, per germline. The germline V and J ends were trimmed by 0 bases and 3 bases, with 6 bases remaining between them. The CDR3 is 14 amino acids. CDR3 nucleotide sequence: TGTGCCAGCAGCTTAGAGAGAAACAATCAGCCCCAGCATTTT. Its translation is CASSLERNNQPQHF.

The J gene is TRBJ1-2, the V gene TRBV5-8; 7 nucleotides line up with TRBD1. Trimming removed 9 bases from V and 1 base from J; junction bases left unmatched: 9. CDR1 and CDR2 (germline): SGHTS, YDEGEE. This CDR3 is 14 amino acids long. The DNA of the CDR3 is TGTGCCACCAAGATACAGGGGAATAACTATGGCTACACCTTC. Protein sequence: CATKIQGNNYGYTF.

This clonotype came up many times. This sequence joins TRBV29-1 and TRBJ1-2, with TRBD1 identical over 11 bases. J lost 4 bases, V lost 3 bases, and 1 base had no gene match. The CDR3 runs to 13 residues. Germline V gene lookup returns CDR1 SQVTM and CDR2 ANQGSEA. This CDR3 is CSVEGTGGYGYTF. CDR3 coding DNA: TGCAGCGTTGAGGGGACAGGGGGCTATGGCTACACCTTC.

This chain uses TRBV4-1 with TRBJ2-3; D not certain. Germline assignment: CDR1 MGHRA and CDR2 YSYEKL. V lost 3 bases, J lost 4 bases, and 5 bases lay in between. The CDR3 runs to 12 residues. The CDR3 loop is CASSHRADTQYF. In DNA, the CDR3 is TGCGCCAGCAGCCATAGGGCAGATACGCAGTATTTT.

The table lists this clonotype with many counts. The chain joins TRBV28 to TRBJ1-2; D gene ambiguous. Germline CDR1 is MDHEN and CDR2 is SYDVKM. CDR3 length equals 11 residues. Trimming removed 6 bases from V and 13 bases from J, with 15 bases in between. The CDR3 is CASRTGPAFTF. CDR3 nucleotides: TGTGCCAGCAGGACCGGACCCGCGTTCACCTTC.